What follows describes a single TCR beta chain. Per the original methods: Amplification of reference gene primers provided the estimated nucleated cell counts. Profiling relied on immunoSEQ multiplex PCR, and the TCRdb table lists in-frame clones only, not all of them. That table gives V, J and clone size, and the DNA gave D and trimming. The profile shows approximately 270,000 clones, just under 90% of them singletons. Germline loops: CDR1 SGHVS, CDR2 FNYEAQ. Trimming cost V 5 bases and J 5 bases, with 8 bases left between them. The CDR3 is 12 amino acids. Cohort 3 recovery required two negative PCRs, clearance, or symptom resolution. This entry is derived from a study of blood T cell repertoires in COVID-19.

V is TRBV7-6 and J is TRBJ2-3; D unresolved. Sequenced material: PBMCs or T cells enriched from blood (not recorded which). The clonotype comes from an older woman who had recovered from COVID-19. In DNA form, the CDR3 reads TGTGCCAGCAGCCAATGGCTAGATACGCAGTATTTT. It codes for CASSQWLDTQYF.